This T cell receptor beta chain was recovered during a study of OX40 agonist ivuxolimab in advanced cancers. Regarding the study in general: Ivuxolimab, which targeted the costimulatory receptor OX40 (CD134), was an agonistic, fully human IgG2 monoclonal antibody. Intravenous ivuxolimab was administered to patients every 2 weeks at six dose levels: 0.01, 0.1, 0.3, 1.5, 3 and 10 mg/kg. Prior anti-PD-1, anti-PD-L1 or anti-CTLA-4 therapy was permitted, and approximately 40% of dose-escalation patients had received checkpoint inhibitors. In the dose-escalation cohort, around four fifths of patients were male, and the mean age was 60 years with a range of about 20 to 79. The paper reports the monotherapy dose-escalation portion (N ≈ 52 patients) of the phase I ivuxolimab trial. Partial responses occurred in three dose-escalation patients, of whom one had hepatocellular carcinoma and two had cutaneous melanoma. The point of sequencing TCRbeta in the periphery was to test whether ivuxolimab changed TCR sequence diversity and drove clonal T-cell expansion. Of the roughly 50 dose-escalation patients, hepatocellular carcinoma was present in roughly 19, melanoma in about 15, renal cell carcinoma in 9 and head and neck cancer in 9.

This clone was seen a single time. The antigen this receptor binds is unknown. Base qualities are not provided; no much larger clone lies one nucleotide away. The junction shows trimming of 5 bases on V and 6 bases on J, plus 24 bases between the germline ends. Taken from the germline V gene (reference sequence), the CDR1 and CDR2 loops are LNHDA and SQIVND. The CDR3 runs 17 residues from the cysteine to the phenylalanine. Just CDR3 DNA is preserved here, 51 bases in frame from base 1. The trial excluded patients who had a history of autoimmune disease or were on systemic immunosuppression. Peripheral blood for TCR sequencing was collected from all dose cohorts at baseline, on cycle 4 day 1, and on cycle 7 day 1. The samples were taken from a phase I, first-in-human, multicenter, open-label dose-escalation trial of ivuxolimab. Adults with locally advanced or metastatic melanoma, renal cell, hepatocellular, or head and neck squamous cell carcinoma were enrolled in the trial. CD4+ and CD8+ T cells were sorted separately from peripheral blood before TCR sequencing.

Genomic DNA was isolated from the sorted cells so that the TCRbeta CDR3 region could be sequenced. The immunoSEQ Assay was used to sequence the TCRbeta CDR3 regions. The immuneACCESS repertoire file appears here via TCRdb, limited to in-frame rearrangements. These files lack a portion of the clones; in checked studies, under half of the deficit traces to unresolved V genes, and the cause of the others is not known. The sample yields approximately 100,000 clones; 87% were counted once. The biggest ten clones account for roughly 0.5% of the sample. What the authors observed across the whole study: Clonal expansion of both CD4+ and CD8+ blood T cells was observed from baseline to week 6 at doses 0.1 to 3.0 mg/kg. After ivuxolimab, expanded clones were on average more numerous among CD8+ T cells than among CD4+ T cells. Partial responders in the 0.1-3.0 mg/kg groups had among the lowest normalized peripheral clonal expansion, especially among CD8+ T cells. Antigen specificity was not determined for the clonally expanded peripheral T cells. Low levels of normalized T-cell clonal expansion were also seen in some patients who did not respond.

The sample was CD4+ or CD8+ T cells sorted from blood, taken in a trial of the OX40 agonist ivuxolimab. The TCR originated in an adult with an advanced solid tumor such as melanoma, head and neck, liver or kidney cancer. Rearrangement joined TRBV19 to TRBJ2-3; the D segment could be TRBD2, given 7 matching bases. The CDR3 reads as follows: CASSPISGGAVWDTQYF. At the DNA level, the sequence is TGTGCCAGTAGTCCGATCAGTGGGGGGGCTGTGTGGGATACGCAGTATTTT. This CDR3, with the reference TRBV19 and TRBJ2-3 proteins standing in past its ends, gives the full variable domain DGGITQSPKYLFRKEGQNVTLSCEQNLNHDAMYWYRQDPGQGLRLIYYSQIVNDFQKGDIAEGYSVSREKKESFPLTVTSAQKNPTAFYLCASSPISGGAVWDTQYFGPGTRLTVL.